A selection of T cell receptor beta chains follows, all from one sample in a study of T cell responses to AZD1222 COVID-19 vaccine. Assay used: immunoSEQ multiplex PCR; TCRdb lists only in-frame clones, some missing. The sample contains 190,000 or so clones, 70% to 90% of which appear only once. The sample consisted of peripheral blood, taken 28 days after the second AZD1222 dose. The source of these receptors is an adult who received the AZD1222 COVID-19 vaccine. CDR3s include the opening cysteine and the closing phenylalanine or tryptophan. The order of the fields is D gene, V gene, J gene, CDR3 protein. D genes are given only for firm matches.

-,TRBV28,TRBJ1-3,CASSSGTPLSSGNTIYF
-,TRBV12-3/TRBV12-4,TRBJ2-7,CASRPLRGEQYF
-,TRBV7-2,TRBJ1-1,CASSLVGNGDTEAFF
-,TRBV9,TRBJ2-3,CASSVGYDTQYF
TRBD2,TRBV11-2,TRBJ2-1,CASSSGGDRWEFF
-,TRBV6-1,TRBJ2-7,CASSERQGGYEQYF
TRBD1,TRBV19,TRBJ2-1,CASSIVYLGQFSYNEQFF
TRBD2,TRBV5-1,TRBJ2-7,CASSLVAGNEQYF
-,TRBV25-1,TRBJ1-1,CASSEYGANTEAFF
-,TRBV6-1,TRBJ2-7,CASSDVYEQYF
TRBD2,TRBV19,TRBJ2-1,CASSQRGAGAIHNEQFF
-,TRBV6-5,TRBJ2-5,CASPQALGKETQYF
-,TRBV6-2/TRBV6-3,TRBJ2-7,CASSYRRDGTYEQYF
TRBD2,TRBV27,TRBJ2-1,CASRARAGGSYNEQFF
-,TRBV6-1,TRBJ1-1,CASSEGWVTEAFF
TRBD2,TRBV7-9,TRBJ2-1,CASSRDSQGLAGFRNEQFF
-,TRBV19,TRBJ1-1,CASSFSTALNTEAFF
-,TRBV15,TRBJ2-3,CATSYGGAGATDTQYF
TRBD2,TRBV10-3,TRBJ2-5,CATSQAGVETQYF
TRBD1,TRBV19,TRBJ1-5,CASRTGTGFNQPQHF